This T cell receptor beta chain was captured in a study of cytomegalovirus exposure and HLA in healthy donors. The PCR employed 60 Vbeta primers together with 13 Jbeta primers. Measured with immunoSEQ multiplex PCR; TCRdb has only the in-frame clones, and not every one. Here the sample spans 100,000 to 150,000 clones, around four fifths being singletons. Germline values: CDR1 SGHDT, CDR2 YYEEEE. Losses at the gene ends were 2 bases for V and 5 bases for J; bases not matched to a gene: 6. There are 14 residues in the CDR3. This clone has a handful of counts. The source of this sequence is a man aged 25 to 45 in good health and CMV-seropositive. The rearrangement uses TRBV5-6 and TRBJ2-5, with 7 bases lining up with TRBD2. The specimen was PBMCs. The CDR3 DNA sequence: TGTGCCAGCAGCTTCCGGGGGGAGGGGGAGACCCAGTACTTC. Amino acids: CASSFRGEGETQYF. Looking up the rest from reference TRBV5-6 and TRBJ2-5 gives the full variable domain: DAGVTQSPTHLIKTRGQQVTLRCSPKSGHDTVSWYQQALGQGPQFIFQYYEEEERQRGNFPDRFSGHQFPNYSSELNVNALLLGDSALYLCASSFRGEGETQYFGPGTRLLVL.